The rows below give T cell receptor beta chains drawn from one sample of a study of CD8 T cells in ankylosing spondylitis. A single record per CDR3 protein comes from TCRdb applying MiXCR to the 5' RACE reads. This table holds 100,000 to 150,000 distinct CDR3 sequences, 17% found once. Source material: blood, either unsorted or a sorted T cell fraction (not recorded which). All receptors come from a male donor with ankylosing spondylitis. CDR3s include the opening cysteine and the closing phenylalanine or tryptophan.

V gene	J gene	CDR3 length	CDR3 protein
TRBV4-2	TRBJ2-7	15	CASSLLAGRSEEQYF
TRBV7-9	TRBJ2-7	13	CASRTSGAAEQYF
TRBV21-1	TRBJ2-3	17	CASSIRDRGRRADTQYF
TRBV12-3/TRBV12-4	TRBJ1-1	15	CASSLGGVGFTEAFF
TRBV5-8	TRBJ2-7	10	CASSFTEQYF
TRBV14	TRBJ2-1	17	CASSRRLAAGEDKEQFF
TRBV2	TRBJ2-7	12	CATRDRGSEQYF
TRBV4-3	TRBJ1-4	16	CASSQEGVGANEKLFF
TRBV27	TRBJ2-7	14	CASSRGSGIYEQYF
TRBV7-2	TRBJ1-5	13	CASSHPYNQPQHF
TRBV30	TRBJ2-1	16	CAWRTRRAGGGNEQFF
TRBV7-6	TRBJ1-3	16	CASSSGQAGSGNTIYF
TRBV27	TRBJ2-7	14	CASSFDGTGYEQYF
TRBV29-1	TRBJ2-1	14	CSVVAGVAYNEQFF
TRBV6-2/TRBV6-3	TRBJ2-7	15	CASSYSRSSVYEQYF
TRBV29-1	TRBJ2-7	14	CSVETSGLSYEQYF